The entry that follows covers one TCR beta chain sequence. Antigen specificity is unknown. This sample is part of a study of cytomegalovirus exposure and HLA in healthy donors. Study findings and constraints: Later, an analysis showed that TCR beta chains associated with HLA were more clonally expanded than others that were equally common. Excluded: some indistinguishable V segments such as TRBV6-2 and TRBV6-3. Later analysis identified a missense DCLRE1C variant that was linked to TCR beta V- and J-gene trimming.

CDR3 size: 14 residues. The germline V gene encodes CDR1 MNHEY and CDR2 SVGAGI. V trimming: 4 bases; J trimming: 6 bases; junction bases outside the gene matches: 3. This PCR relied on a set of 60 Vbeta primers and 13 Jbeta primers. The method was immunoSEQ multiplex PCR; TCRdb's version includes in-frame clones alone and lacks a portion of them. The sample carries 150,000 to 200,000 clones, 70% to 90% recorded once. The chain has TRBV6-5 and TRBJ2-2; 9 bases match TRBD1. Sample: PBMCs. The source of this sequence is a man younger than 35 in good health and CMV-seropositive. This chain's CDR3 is CASSWGQGPGELFF. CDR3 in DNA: TGTGCCAGCAGTTGGGGACAGGGACCCGGGGAGCTGTTTTTT.